This T cell receptor (beta chain) was documented in a study of blood T cell repertoires in COVID-19. Study background: T cells, B-cell-depleted T cells, or PBMCs provided the cDNA or gDNA that served as material.

V lost 0 bases and J 2 bases, leaving 11 bases between the germline ends. In germline, CDR1 is MGHRA, CDR2 YSYEKL. The CDR3 contains 15 residues. TCRdb's copy holds only in-frame clones and misses some; the assay was immunoSEQ multiplex PCR. The sample carries about 140,000 clones, 85% recorded once. The sequencing input was peripheral blood. This TCR derives from a man between 50 and 59 years old with acute or convalescent COVID-19. The chain links TRBV4-1 to TRBJ2-7, with TRBD2 as a possible D gene (6 bases). The CDR3 sequence: CASSQEGGGTYEQYF. The DNA for the CDR3 is TGCGCCAGCAGCCAAGAAGGCGGAGGGACCTACGAGCAGTACTTC.